Here is one T cell receptor beta chain with its context. This entry is derived from a study of T cells in Graves' hyperthyroidism and ophthalmopathy. The CDR3 spans 19 residues. V shed 0 bases and J 5 bases; nucleotides not matched to a gene: 13. The V gene's germline CDR1 is PRHDT and CDR2 FYEKMQ (reference sequence). TCR beta CDR3 sequences were amplified from RNA transcripts. When the TCR CDR3 underwent first-round RT-PCR, the HTBI primer set was used. TCRdb itself ran the multiplex PCR reads through MiXCR, one entry per CDR3 protein. The sample contains 450,000 to 600,000 distinct CDR3 sequences, less than 15% of which appear only once. Diagnosis of hyperthyroidism was new in patients aged 18 to 65, and its duration was under 2 months.

The origin of this receptor is a woman in her 40s with Graves' hyperthyroidism. The chain is built from TRBV13 and TRBJ2-1; the match to TRBD2 covers 10 bases. Sequenced input: blood. The CDR3 DNA reads TGTGCCAGCAGCTTAGGCTTGTCTAGCGGGAGCCACAAAAACAATGAGCAGTTCTTC. Its protein product is CASSLGLSSGSHKNNEQFF.